This TCR beta chain was documented in a study of CD8 T cells in Susac syndrome. Reverse transcription of roughly 0.5 to 1 ug RNA used random hexamers. Across 54 Vbeta and 13 Jbeta, immunoSEQ multiplex PCR amplified TCR beta CDR3. TCRdb itself ran the immunoSEQ multiplex PCR reads through MiXCR, one entry per CDR3 protein. This table has approximately 150,000 distinct CDR3 sequences, about 94% appearing once. Sequenced: CD4+ T cells from PBMCs. This TCR was recovered from a human donor with Susac syndrome.

The CDR3 loop is CASSQPGLVHNEQFF. The DNA of the CDR3 is TGTGCCAGCAGCCAACCCGGGTTAGTGCACAATGAGCAGTTCTTC. The chain uses TRBV9 and TRBJ2-1; no firm D call. Trimming shortened V by 4 bases and J by 5 bases, and 16 bases separated the two germline ends. The CDR3 loop spans 15 amino acids. Looked up from germline, CDR1 is SGDLS and CDR2 is YYNGEE. Together with reference TRBV9 and TRBJ2-1, the CDR3 gives the full variable domain: DSGVTQTPKHLITATGQRVTLRCSPRSGDLSVYWYQQSLDQGLQFLIQYYNGEERAKGNILERFSAQQFPDLHSELNLSSLELGDSALYFCASSQPGLVHNEQFFGPGTRLTVL.